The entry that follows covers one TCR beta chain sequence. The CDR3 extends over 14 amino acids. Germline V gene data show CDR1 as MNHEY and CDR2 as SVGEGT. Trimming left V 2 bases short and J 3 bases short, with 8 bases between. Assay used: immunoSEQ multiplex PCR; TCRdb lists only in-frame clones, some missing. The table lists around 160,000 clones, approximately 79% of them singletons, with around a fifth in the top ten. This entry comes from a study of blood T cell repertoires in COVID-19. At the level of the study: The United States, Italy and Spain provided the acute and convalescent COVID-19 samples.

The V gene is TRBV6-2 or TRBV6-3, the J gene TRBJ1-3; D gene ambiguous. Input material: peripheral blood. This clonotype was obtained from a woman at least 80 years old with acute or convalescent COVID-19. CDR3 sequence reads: CASSYHQDGNTIYF. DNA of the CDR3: TGTGCCAGCAGTTACCATCAGGATGGAAACACCATATATTTT.